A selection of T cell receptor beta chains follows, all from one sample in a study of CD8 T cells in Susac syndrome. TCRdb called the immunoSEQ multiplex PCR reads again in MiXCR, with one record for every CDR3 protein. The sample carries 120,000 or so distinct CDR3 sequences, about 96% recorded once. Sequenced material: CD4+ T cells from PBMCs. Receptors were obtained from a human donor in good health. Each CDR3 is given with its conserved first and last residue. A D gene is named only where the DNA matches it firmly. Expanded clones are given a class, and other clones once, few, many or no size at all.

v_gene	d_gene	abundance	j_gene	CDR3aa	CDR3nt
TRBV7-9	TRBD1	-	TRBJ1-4	CASSLGQVEKLFF	TGTGCCAGCAGCTTGGGACAGGTTGAAAAACTGTTTTTT
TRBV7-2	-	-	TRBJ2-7	CASSTFRTDYEQYF	TGTGCCAGCAGCACTTTCCGGACGGACTACGAGCAGTACTTC
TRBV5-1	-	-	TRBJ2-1	CASSLSELNYNEQFF	TGCGCCAGCAGCTTGTCCGAGCTGAACTACAATGAGCAGTTCTTC
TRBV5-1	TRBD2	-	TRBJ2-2	CASRLAGEAGELFF	TGCGCCAGCAGACTAGCGGGGGAGGCCGGGGAGCTGTTTTTT
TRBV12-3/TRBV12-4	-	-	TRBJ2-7	CASRGGWHEQYF	TGTGCCAGCCGAGGGGGGTGGCACGAGCAGTACTTC
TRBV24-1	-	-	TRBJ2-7	CATSDNRDGAYEQYF	TGTGCCACCAGTGATAACAGGGACGGGGCCTACGAGCAGTACTTC
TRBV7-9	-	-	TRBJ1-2	CASGGTGYGYTF	TGTGCCAGCGGGGGGACGGGCTATGGCTACACCTTC
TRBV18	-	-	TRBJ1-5	CASSGTAHQPQHF	TGTGCCAGCTCAGGGACGGCCCATCAGCCCCAGCATTTT
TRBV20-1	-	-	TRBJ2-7	CSARLEQGKIYEQYF	TGCAGTGCTAGACTTGAGCAGGGAAAGATCTACGAGCAGTACTTC
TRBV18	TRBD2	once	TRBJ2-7	CASSSGTNSYEQYF	TGTGCCAGCTCATCCGGGACTAACTCCTACGAGCAGTACTTC